This T cell receptor (beta chain) was sequenced during a study of CD8+ T cells in alopecia areata. Whole-study findings and limits: Numerous expanded lesional clones remained in scalp and blood during tofacitinib. With just one nonresponder, it is still uncertain whether baseline CD8+ expansion relates to response. Tofacitinib significantly brought down scalp clonality and expanded CD8+ clones among top 100.

About this clone itself: What it recognizes is unknown.

cDNA serving as the sequencing template came from extracted, reverse transcribed RNA. The protocol was immunoSEQ multiplex PCR, while the TCRdb copy is restricted to in-frame clones and leaves out a portion. The sample gives more than 95,000 clones, about nine tenths of which show up once; more than 9.5% is in the top ten. Treatment: oral pan-JAK inhibitor, 5-10 mg twice daily. Punch biopsies of lesional scalp, plus peripheral blood, were taken from alopecia areata patients. Deletions cut 4 bases from V and 4 bases from J, with 8 bases between. Germline lookup yields CDR1 SQVTM and CDR2 ANQGSEA. The CDR3 runs 11 residues.

The clonotype comes from a human donor with alopecia areata. This chain links TRBV29-1 with TRBJ2-7; D is possibly TRBD2 (5 bases). The sample was CD8+ T cells sorted from blood, taken at approximately week 30, from a patient treated with tofacitinib. Here the CDR3 reads CSVGGFYEQYF. The CDR3 region has the DNA TGCAGCGTTGGAGGGTTTTACGAGCAGTACTTC.